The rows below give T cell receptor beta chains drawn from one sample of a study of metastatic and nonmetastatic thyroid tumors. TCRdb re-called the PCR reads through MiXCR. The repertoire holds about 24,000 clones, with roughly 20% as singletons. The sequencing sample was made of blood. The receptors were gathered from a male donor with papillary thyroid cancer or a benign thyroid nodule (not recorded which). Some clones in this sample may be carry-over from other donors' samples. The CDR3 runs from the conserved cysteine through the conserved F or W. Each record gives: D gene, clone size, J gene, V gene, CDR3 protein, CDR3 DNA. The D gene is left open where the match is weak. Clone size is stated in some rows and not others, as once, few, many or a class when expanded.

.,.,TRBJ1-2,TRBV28,CASSFLDISNYGYTF,TGTGCCAGCAGTTTTTTGGACATCTCTAACTATGGCTACACCTTC
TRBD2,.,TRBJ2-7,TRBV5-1,CASSQGTSGVEQYF,TGCGCCAGCAGCCAAGGGACTAGCGGGGTCGAGCAGTACTTC
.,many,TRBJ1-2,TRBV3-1,CASSQLGANYGYTF,TGTGCCAGCAGCCAATTGGGGGCCAACTATGGCTACACCTTC
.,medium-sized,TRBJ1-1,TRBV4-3,CASSQERGMITKAFF,TGCGCCAGCAGCCAAGAAAGGGGGATGATCACGAAGGCTTTCTTT
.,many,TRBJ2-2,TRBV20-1,CSARDAARQANTGELFF,TGCAGTGCTAGAGACGCCGCCAGACAGGCGAACACCGGGGAGCTGTTTTTT
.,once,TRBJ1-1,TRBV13,CASSLMTGNTEAFF,TGTGCCAGCAGCTTAATGACGGGGAACACTGAAGCTTTCTTT
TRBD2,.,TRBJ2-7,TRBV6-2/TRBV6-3,CASSLASGNFCEQYF,TGTGCCAGCAGTTTAGCTAGCGGGAACTTTTGCGAGCAGTACTTC
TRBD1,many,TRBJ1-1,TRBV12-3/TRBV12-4,CASRDRGQGTHEAFF,TGTGCCAGCAGAGACAGGGGGCAAGGCACCCATGAAGCTTTCTTT
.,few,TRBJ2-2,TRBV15,CVTSSRVRSGELFF,TGTGTGACCAGCAGCCGCGTAAGAAGCGGGGAGCTGTTTTTT
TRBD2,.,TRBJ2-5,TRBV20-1,CSARWTSGIETQYF,TGCAGTGCTAGATGGACTAGCGGGATAGAGACCCAGTACTTC
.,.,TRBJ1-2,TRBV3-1,CASSQGPQRKYGYTF,TGTGCCAGCAGCCAAGGACCACAGAGAAAATATGGCTACACCTTC
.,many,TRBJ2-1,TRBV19,CASSIAGRDLHNEQFF,TGTGCCAGTAGTATAGCCGGGCGGGATTTACACAATGAGCAGTTCTTC
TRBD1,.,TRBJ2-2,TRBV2,CVSRRGDRANRELFF,TGTGTCAGCAGGCGCGGGGACAGGGCTAACAGGGAGCTGTTTTTT
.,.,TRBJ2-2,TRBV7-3,CASSLMVIGGRGSGELFF,TGTGCCAGCAGCTTAATGGTGATTGGCGGTAGGGGCTCCGGGGAGCTGTTTTTT